The 9 T cell receptor beta chains in this list originate from one sample, sequenced in a study of T-cell memory formation after mild COVID-19. Using its own MiXCR run on the 5' RACE reads, TCRdb lists one record per CDR3 protein. In the table there are approximately 290,000 distinct CDR3 sequences, 7.5% to 9.5% of which are singletons. Sequenced material: PBMCs or a T cell subset sorted from them (not recorded which). The receptors originated from a man aged 18 to 29 who had mild COVID-19 (a few samples of this study predate the infection). Cell type and time point are not known.

The sample holds many counts of this clonotype. The chain joins TRBV5-1 to TRBJ1-2; D ambiguous. Germline lookup yields CDR1 SGHRS and CDR2 YFSETQ. The CDR3 consists of 13 residues. Trimming shortened V by 5 bases and J by 4 bases, and 12 bases separated the two germline ends. The CDR3 sequence is CASRQIGSYGYTF. CDR3 sequence (DNA): TGCGCCAGCAGGCAGATAGGGAGCTATGGCTACACCTTC. Full variable domain (missing parts from reference TRBV5-1 and TRBJ1-2): KAGVTQTPRYLIKTRGQQVTLSCSPISGHRSVSWYQQTPGQGLQFLFEYFSETQRNKGNFPGRFSGRQFSNSRSEMNVSTLELGDSALYLCASRQIGSYGYTFGSGTRLTVV.

This clonotype was seen more than once but under ten times. The J gene is TRBJ2-7, the V gene TRBV7-2; 11 nucleotides agree with TRBD1. The trim removed 4 bases at V and 2 bases at J, leaving 7 bases unmatched. This CDR3 has 16 residues. Germline V CDR1 and CDR2: SGHTA, FQGNSA. The CDR3 DNA is TGTGCCAGCAGCTCTCACGGACAGGGGGCACCCTACGAGCAGTACTTC. Translation gives CASSSHGQGAPYEQYF.

This chain uses TRBV5-1 with TRBJ2-3; 8 bases are a match to TRBD2. CDR1 is SGHRS, CDR2 YFSETQ, per germline. The junction had 13 bases not matched to a gene; V was cut back by 4 bases and J by 6 bases. This CDR3 is 16 amino acids long. The CDR3 loop reads CASSPSGSQPSDTQYF. The CDR3 DNA follows: TGCGCCAGCAGCCCGAGCGGGAGCCAGCCCAGCGATACGCAGTATTTT. The whole variable domain, filled in from reference TRBV5-1 and TRBJ2-3, reads KAGVTQTPRYLIKTRGQQVTLSCSPISGHRSVSWYQQTPGQGLQFLFEYFSETQRNKGNFPGRFSGRQFSNSRSEMNVSTLELGDSALYLCASSPSGSQPSDTQYFGPGTRLTVL.

The table lists this clonotype with a few counts. The chain recombines TRBV20-1 with TRBJ2-4, with unresolved D. Trimming cost V 3 bases and J 1 base, with 16 bases left between them. The germline V gene encodes CDR1 DFQATT and CDR2 SNEGSKA (reference sequence). This CDR3 has 16 amino acids. CDR3 DNA: TGCAGTGCTAGTGGCACTTATTGGGCGGCCAAAAACATTCAGTACTTC. It yields the protein CSASGTYWAAKNIQYF.

The chain employs TRBV30 and TRBJ1-1; D might be TRBD1 (5 bases). This CDR3 has 13 amino acids. Germline V gene sequence: CDR1 GTSNPN, CDR2 SVGIG (reference sequence). V was clipped by 4 bases and J by 1 base, with 10 bases between them. The CDR3: CAWKGQGNTEAFF. In DNA, the CDR3 is TGTGCCTGGAAGGGGCAGGGGAACACTGAAGCTTTCTTT.

This CDR3 is CASKELAEYEQYF. The CDR3, as DNA: TGCGCCAGCAAAGAGCTAGCGGAGTACGAGCAGTACTTC. This chain connects TRBV10-1 to TRBJ2-7; 7 nucleotides line up with TRBD2. The trim removed 7 bases at V and 4 bases at J, leaving 7 bases unmatched. This CDR3 comprises 13 residues. CDR1 is WNHNN and CDR2 is SYGVQD in the germline V gene (reference sequence).

The J gene is TRBJ2-5, the V gene TRBV7-8, with a weak D call TRBD1 (5 bases). Germline CDR1 and CDR2: SGHVS and FQNEAQ. This CDR3 is 16 amino acids long. Trimming took 3 bases from V and 2 from J, leaving 16 bases between them. CDR3 sequence: CASSFVDNPKQETQYF. The CDR3 DNA sequence: TGTGCCAGCAGCTTCGTGGACAATCCTAAACAAGAGACCCAGTACTTC.

The chain is built from TRBV27 and TRBJ2-5; D is uncertain. The V gene's germline CDR1 is MNHEY and CDR2 SMNVEV (reference sequence). The CDR3 spans 14 residues. V lost 3 bases, J lost 5 bases, and 13 bases lay in between. The CDR3 is CASSLAGQWETQYF. DNA of the CDR3: TGTGCCAGCAGTTTGGCCGGGCAGTGGGAGACCCAGTACTTC.

This chain links TRBV7-2 with TRBJ2-7, with D possibly called TRBD1 or TRBD2 (5 bases each). The CDR3 has 15 amino acids. Germline V gene sequence: CDR1 SGHTA, CDR2 FQGNSA. The V gene lost 5 bases and the J gene lost 4 bases, with 18 bases spanning the gap. The chain's CDR3 is CASSPPGTAHYEQYF. The CDR3 DNA sequence: TGTGCCAGCAGCCCCCCAGGGACGGCCCATTACGAGCAGTACTTC. Variable domain in full (rest from reference TRBV7-2 and TRBJ2-7): GAGVSQSPSNKVTEKGKDVELRCDPISGHTALYWYRQSLGQGLEFLIYFQGNSAPDKSGLPSDRFSAERTGGSVSTLTIQRTQQEDSAVYLCASSPPGTAHYEQYFGPGTRLTVT.